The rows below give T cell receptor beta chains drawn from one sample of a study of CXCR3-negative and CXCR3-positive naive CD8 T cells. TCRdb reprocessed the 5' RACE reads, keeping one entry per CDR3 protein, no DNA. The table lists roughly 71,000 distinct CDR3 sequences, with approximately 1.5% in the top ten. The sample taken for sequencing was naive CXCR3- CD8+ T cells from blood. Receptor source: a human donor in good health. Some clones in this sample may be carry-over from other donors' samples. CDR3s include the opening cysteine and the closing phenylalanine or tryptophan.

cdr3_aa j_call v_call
CASSWTGLLAKNIQYF TRBJ2-4 TRBV7-3
CASSPGTVNTGELFF TRBJ2-2 TRBV7-2
CASSYSGDNSPLHF TRBJ1-6 TRBV6-5
CASSQDTAGVEQYF TRBJ2-7 TRBV4-1
CASTFLSEAFF TRBJ1-1 TRBV6-5
CASSTRNSGVGETQYF TRBJ2-5 TRBV27
CASSPDRGVYTGELFF TRBJ2-2 TRBV7-2
CASSPGQGGTGELFF TRBJ2-2 TRBV7-8
CASSPGTRHEQFF TRBJ2-1 TRBV18
CASSPTSGPSYEQYF TRBJ2-7 TRBV9
CASSSGTPNTGELFF TRBJ2-2 TRBV5-1
CASSPNAWGEQYF TRBJ2-7 TRBV7-3
CASSTYRGPNTEAFF TRBJ1-1 TRBV7-9
CSVLPDSLYEQYF TRBJ2-7 TRBV29-1
CASSLYHRGQGLYNEQFF TRBJ2-1 TRBV11-3
CATHHYGTSGETQYF TRBJ2-5 TRBV6-5
CASTPGLLRSVTDTQYF TRBJ2-3 TRBV12-3/TRBV12-4
CASSLEWRGLEQYF TRBJ2-7 TRBV5-5
CASSEAPTSSGEQFF TRBJ2-1 TRBV10-2
CASSYEGDGEQFF TRBJ2-1 TRBV6-5
CASRPDDLGDTQYF TRBJ2-3 TRBV7-2
CASSFPGSSSYEQYF TRBJ2-7 TRBV12-3/TRBV12-4
CASRGDSIGETQYF TRBJ2-5 TRBV6-5
CASSPGAGDLYF TRBJ2-5 TRBV7-3
CSVEDQTVQETQYF TRBJ2-5 TRBV29-1
CATSTKGAYRDIQETQYF TRBJ2-5 TRBV15
CASRSTGTEREGNTIYF TRBJ1-3 TRBV21-1
CASSLERETYEQYF TRBJ2-7 TRBV28
CSVDRESQDTQYF TRBJ2-3 TRBV29-1
CASSAKGLAGGPVSYNEQFF TRBJ2-1 TRBV6-1
CASSHPGQGYYEQYF TRBJ2-7 TRBV12-3/TRBV12-4
CASSHSGTAQETQYF TRBJ2-5 TRBV3-1
CASSYEGGGKAFF TRBJ1-1 TRBV28
CASSQDLGRYYEQYF TRBJ2-7 TRBV4-1
CASSWGTSGYEQYF TRBJ2-7 TRBV5-1
CASSTGVRHQPQHF TRBJ1-5 TRBV19
CSVEGYGATEAFF TRBJ1-1 TRBV29-1
CATGGLRIGEQYF TRBJ2-7 TRBV24-1
CASSLEKGLNTEAFF TRBJ1-1 TRBV7-9
CASSLDRGRKETQYF TRBJ2-5 TRBV5-1
CASSPNGTPTDTQYF TRBJ2-3 TRBV6-6
CSVEAGLSYEQYF TRBJ2-7 TRBV29-1
CASRGQGAVEQYF TRBJ2-7 TRBV2